This T cell receptor (beta chain) is drawn from a study of T cells in Graves' hyperthyroidism and ophthalmopathy. For the study at large: Staff took peripheral blood when the initial diagnosis was made, before any treatment began.

Points on this clonotype: Since a much larger clone is just one base distant, this may be a read error.

Amplification of TCR beta CDR3 regions was performed using RNA transcripts as template. The HTBI primer set served for first-round RT-PCR of the TCR CDR3. TCRdb re-analysed the multiplex PCR reads in MiXCR, keeping a single row per CDR3 protein. The sample yields hundreds of thousands of distinct CDR3 sequences, 38% seen once. Diagnostic assessment was based on clinical symptoms, serum thyroxine and TRAb, thyroid ultrasound and orbital computed tomography. This TCR derives from a man aged 18 to 30 with Graves' hyperthyroidism. Material: blood.

CDR3 nucleotides: TGTGCCGGCAGCTTTACTAGTGAAAACACTGAAGCTTTCTTT. Protein sequence: CAGSFTSENTEAFF. The chain combines TRBV7-9 with TRBJ1-1; D gene unclear. Germline V gene data show CDR1 as SEHNR and CDR2 as FQNEAQ (reference sequence). The CDR3 length is 14 residues. Looking up the rest from reference TRBV7-9 and TRBJ1-1 gives the full variable domain: DTGVSQNPRHKITKRGQNVTFRCDPISEHNRLYWYRQTLGQGPEFLTYFQNEAQLEKSRLLSDRFSAERPKGSFSTLEIQRTEQGDSAMYLCAGSFTSENTEAFFGQGTRLTVV.